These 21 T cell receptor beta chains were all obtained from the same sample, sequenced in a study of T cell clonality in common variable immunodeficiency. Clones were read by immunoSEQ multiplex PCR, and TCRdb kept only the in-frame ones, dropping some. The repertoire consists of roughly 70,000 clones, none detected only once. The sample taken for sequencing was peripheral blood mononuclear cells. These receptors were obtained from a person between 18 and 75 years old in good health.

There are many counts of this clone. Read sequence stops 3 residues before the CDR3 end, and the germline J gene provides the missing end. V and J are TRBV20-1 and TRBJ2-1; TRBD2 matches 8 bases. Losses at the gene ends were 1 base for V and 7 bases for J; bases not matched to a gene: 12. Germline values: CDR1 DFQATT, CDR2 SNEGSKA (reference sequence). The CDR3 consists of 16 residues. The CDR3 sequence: CSARASGTSWTNEQFF. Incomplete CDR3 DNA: TGCAGTGCTAGAGCAAGTGGGACTAGTTGGACAAATGAG.

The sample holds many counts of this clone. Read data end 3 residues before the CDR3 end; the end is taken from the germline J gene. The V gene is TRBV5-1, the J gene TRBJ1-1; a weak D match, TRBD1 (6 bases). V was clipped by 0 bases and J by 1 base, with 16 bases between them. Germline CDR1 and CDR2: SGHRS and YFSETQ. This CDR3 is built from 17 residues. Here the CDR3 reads CASSLGTGWGKNTEAFF. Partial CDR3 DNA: TGCGCCAGCAGCTTGGGCACAGGGTGGGGGAAGAACACTGAA.

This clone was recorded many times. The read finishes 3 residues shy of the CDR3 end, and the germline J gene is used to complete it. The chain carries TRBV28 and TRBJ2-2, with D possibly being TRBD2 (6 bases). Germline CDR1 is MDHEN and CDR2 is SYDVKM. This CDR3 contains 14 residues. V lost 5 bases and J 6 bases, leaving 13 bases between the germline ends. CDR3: CASSGLGGSGELFF. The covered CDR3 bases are TGTGCCAGCAGTGGGCTCGGAGGGTCCGGGGAG.

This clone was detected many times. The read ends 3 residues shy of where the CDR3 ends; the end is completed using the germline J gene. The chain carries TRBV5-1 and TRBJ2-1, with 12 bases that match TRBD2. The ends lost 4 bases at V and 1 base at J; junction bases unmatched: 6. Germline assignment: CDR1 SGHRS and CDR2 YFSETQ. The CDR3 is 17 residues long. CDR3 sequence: CASSPPLAGGSYNEQFF. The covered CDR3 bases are TGCGCCAGCAGCCCCCCACTAGCGGGAGGATCCTACAATGAG.

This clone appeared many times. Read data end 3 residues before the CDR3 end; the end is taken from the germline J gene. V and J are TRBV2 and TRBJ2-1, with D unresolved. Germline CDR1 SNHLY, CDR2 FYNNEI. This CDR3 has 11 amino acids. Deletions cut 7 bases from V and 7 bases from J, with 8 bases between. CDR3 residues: CASNQFNEQFF. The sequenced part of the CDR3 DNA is TGTGCCAGCAATCAATTTAATGAG.

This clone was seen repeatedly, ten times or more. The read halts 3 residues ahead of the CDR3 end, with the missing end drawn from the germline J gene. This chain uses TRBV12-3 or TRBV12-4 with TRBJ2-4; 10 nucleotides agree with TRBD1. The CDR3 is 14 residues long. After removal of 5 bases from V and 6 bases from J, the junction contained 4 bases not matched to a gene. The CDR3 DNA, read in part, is TGTGCCAGCAGTGAGAGGACAGGGGGAAACATT. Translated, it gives CASSERTGGNI. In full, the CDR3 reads CASSERTGGNIQYF.

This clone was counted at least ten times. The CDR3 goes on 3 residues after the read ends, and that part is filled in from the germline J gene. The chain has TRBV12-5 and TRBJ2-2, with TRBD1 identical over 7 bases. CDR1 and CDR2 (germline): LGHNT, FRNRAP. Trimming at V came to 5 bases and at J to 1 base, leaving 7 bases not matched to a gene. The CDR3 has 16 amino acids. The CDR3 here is CASGPRGTVNTGELFF. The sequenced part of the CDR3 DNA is TGTGCTAGTGGTCCCCGTGGGACAGTGAACACCGGGGAG.

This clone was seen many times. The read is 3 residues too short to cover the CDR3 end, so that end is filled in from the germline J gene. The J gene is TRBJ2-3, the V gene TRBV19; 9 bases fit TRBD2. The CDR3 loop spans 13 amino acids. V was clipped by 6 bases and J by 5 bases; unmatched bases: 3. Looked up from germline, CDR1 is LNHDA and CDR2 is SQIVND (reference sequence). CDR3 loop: CASRGLAKDTQYF. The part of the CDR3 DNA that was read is TGTGCCAGTAGAGGACTAGCGAAAGATACG. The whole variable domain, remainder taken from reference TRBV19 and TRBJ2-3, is DGGITQSPKYLFRKEGQNVTLSCEQNLNHDAMYWYRQDPGQGLRLIYYSQIVNDFQKGDIAEGYSVSREKKESFPLTVTSAQKNPTAFYLCASRGLAKDTQYFGPGTRLTVL.

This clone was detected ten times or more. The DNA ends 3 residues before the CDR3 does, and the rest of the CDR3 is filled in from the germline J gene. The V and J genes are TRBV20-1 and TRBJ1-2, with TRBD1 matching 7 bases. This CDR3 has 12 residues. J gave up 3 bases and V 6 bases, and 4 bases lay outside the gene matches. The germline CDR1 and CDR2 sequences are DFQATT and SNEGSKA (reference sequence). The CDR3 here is CSARQGDYGYTF. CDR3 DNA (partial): TGCAGTGCGCGACAGGGAGACTATGGC.

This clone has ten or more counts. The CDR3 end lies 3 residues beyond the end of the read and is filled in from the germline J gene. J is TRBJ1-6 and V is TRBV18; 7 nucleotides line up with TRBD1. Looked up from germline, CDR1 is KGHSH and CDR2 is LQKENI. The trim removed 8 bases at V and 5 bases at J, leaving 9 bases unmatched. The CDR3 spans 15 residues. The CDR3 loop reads CASGTRTGDNSPLHF. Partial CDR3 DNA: TGTGCCAGCGGGACTCGGACAGGAGATAATTCACCC.

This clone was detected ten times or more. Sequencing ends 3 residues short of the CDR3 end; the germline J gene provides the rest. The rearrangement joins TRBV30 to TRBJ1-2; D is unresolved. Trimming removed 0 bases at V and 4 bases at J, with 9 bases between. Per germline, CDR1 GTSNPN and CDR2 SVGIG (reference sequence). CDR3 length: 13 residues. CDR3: CAWSVSSGYGYTF. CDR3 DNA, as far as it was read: TGTGCCTGGAGTGTAAGTTCGGGCTATGGC.

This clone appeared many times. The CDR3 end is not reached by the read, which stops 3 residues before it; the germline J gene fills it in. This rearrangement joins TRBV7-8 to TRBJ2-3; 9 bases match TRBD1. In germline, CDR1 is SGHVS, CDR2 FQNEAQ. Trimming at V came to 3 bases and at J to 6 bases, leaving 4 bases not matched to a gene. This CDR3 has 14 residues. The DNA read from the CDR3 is TGTGCCAGCAGCTTGGGACAGGGATATGATACG. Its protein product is CASSLGQGYDT. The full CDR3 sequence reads CASSLGQGYDTQYF.

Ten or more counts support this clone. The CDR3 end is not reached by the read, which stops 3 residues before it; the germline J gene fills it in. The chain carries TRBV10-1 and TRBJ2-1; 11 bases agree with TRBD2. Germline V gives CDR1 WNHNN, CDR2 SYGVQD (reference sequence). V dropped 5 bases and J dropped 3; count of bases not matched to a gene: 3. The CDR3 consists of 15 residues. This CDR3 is CASSPTSGIYNEQFF. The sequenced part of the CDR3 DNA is TGCGCCAGCAGTCCGACTAGCGGGATCTACAATGAG.

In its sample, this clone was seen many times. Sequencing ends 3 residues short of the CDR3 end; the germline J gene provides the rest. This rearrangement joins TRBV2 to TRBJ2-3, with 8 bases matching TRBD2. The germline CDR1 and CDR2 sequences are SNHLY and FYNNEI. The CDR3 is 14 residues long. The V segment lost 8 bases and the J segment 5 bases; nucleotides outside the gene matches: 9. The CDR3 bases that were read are TGTGCCAGCCCACCGGGACTAGGTTTAGATACG. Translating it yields CASPPGLGLDT. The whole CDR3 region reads CASPPGLGLDTQYF.

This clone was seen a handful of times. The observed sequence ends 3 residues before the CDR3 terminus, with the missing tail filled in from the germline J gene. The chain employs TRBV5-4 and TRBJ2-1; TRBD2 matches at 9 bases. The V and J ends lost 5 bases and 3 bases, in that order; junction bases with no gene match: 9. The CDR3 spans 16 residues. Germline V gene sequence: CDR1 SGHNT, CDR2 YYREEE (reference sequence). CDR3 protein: CASSRGAGGLYNEQFF. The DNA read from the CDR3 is TGTGCCAGCAGTCGGGGGGCGGGGGGGCTCTACAATGAG.

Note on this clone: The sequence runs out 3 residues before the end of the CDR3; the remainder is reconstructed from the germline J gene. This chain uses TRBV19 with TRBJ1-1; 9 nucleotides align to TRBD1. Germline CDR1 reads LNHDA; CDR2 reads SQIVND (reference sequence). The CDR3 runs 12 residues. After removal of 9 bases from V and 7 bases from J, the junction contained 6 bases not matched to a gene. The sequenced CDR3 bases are TGTGCCAGCCGGACAGGGGAAATTGAA. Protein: CASRTGEIE. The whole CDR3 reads CASRTGEIEAFF. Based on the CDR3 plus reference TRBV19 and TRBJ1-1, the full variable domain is DGGITQSPKYLFRKEGQNVTLSCEQNLNHDAMYWYRQDPGQGLRLIYYSQIVNDFQKGDIAEGYSVSREKKESFPLTVTSAQKNPTAFYLCASRTGEIEAFFGQGTRLTVV.

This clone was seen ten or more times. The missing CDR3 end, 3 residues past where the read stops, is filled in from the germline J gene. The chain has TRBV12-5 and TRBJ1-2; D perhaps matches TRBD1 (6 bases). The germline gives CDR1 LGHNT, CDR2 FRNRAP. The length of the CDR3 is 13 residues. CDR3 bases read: TGTGCTAGTGGGCCGGACAGCGAGGGGGGC. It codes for CASGPDSEGG. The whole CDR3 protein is CASGPDSEGGYTF.

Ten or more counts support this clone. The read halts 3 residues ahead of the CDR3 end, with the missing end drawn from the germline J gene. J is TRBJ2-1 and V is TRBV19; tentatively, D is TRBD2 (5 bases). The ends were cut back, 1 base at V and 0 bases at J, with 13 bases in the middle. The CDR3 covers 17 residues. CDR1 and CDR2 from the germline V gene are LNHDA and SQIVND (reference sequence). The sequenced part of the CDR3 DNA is TGTGCCAGTAGTATAGGTCTAGCAGACGACTCCTACAATGAG. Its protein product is CASSIGLADDSYNE. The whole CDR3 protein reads CASSIGLADDSYNEQFF.

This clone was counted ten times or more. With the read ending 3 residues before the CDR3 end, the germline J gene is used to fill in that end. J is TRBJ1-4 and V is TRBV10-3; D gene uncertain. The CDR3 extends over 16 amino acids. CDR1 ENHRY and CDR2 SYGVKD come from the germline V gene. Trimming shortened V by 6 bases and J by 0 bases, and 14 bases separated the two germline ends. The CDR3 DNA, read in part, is TGTGCCATCAGCGACCCAGGAGTTGCAACTAATGAAAAA. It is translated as CAISDPGVATNEK. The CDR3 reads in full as CAISDPGVATNEKLFF.

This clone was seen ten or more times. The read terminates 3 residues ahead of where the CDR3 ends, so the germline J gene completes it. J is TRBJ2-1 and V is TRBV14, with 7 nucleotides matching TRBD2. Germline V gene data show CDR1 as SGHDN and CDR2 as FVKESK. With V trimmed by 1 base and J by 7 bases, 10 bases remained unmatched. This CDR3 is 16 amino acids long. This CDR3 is CASSQGAGRVGNEQFF. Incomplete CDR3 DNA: TGTGCCAGCAGCCAAGGGGCAGGGAGGGTCGGGAATGAG.

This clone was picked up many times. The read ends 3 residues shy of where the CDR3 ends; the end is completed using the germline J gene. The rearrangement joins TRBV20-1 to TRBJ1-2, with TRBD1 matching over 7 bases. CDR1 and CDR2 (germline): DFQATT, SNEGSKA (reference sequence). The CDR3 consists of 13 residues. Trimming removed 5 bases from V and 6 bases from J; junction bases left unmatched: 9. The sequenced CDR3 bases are TGCAGTGCTCGGGGACAGTGGGTGGATGGC. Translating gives CSARGQWVDG. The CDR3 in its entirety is CSARGQWVDGYTF.